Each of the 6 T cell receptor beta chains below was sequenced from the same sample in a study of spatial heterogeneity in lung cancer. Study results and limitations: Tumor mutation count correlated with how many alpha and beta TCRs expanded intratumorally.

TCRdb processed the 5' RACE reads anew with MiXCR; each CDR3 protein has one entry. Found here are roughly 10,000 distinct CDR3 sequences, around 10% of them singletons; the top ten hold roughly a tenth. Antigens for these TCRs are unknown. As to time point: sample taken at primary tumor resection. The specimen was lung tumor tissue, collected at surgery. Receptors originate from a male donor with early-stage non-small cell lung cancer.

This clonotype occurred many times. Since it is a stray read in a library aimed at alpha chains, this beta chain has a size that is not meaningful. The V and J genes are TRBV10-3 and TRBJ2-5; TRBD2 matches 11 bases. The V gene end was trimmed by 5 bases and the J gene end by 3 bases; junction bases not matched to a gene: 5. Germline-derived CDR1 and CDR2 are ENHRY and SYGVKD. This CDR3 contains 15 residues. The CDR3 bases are TGTGCCATCAGTCCGACTAGCGGGATCAAAGAGACCCAGTACTTC. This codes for CAISPTSGIKETQYF.

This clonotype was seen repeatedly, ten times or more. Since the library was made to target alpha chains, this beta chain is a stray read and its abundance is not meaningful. CDR3 protein: CSAREVTSGILGQFF. The CDR3 region has the DNA TGCAGTGCTAGAGAGGTGACTAGCGGGATCCTTGGGCAGTTCTTC. This sequence joins TRBV20-1 and TRBJ2-1; 11 nucleotides align to TRBD2. With V trimmed by 0 bases and J by 12 bases, 10 bases remained unmatched. Germline loops: CDR1 DFQATT, CDR2 SNEGSKA (reference sequence). The CDR3 totals 15 residues.

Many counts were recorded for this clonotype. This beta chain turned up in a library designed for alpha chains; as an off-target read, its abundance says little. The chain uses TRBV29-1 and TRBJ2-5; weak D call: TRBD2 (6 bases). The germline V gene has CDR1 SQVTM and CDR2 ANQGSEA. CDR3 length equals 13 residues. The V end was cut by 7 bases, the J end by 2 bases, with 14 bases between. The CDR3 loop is CSGAEGRQETQYF. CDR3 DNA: TGCAGCGGTGCGGAGGGACGGCAAGAGACCCAGTACTTC.

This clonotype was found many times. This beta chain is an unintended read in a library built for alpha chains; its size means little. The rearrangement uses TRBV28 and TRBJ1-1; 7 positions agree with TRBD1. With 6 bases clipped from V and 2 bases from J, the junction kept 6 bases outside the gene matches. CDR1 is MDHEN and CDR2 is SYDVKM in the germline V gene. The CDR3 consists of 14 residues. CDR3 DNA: TGTGCCAGCAGGAATCAGGGGGGAAACACTGAAGCTTTCTTT. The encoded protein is CASRNQGGNTEAFF.

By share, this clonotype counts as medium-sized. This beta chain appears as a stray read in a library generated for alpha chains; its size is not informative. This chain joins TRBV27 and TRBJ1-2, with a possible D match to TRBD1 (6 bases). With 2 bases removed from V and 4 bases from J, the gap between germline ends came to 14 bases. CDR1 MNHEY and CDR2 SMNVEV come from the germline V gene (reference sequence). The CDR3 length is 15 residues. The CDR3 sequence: CASSLGEGGIYGYTF. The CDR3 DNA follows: TGTGCCAGCAGTTTAGGGGAAGGGGGGATCTATGGCTACACCTTC.

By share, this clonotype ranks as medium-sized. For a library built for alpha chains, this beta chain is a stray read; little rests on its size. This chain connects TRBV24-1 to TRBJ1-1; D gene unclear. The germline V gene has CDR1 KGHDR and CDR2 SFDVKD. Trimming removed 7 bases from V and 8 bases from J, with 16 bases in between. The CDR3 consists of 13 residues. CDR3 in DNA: TGTGCCACCAGGTCGGGCGAAATACAGGAAGCTTTCTTT. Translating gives CATRSGEIQEAFF.